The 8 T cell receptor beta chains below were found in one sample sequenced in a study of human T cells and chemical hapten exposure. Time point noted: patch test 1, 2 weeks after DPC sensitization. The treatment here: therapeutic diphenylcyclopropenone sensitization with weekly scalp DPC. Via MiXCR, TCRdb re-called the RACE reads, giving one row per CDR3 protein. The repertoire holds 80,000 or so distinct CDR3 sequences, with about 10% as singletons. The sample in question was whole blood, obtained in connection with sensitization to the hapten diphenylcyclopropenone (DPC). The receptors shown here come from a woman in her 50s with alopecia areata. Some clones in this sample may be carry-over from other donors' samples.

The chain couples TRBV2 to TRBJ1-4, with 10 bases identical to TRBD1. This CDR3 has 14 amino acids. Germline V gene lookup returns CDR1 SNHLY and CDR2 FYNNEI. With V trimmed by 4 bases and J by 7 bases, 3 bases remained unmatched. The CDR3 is CASSAGTGAEKLFF. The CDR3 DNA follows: TGTGCCAGCAGTGCCGGGACAGGGGCTGAAAAACTGTTTTTT.

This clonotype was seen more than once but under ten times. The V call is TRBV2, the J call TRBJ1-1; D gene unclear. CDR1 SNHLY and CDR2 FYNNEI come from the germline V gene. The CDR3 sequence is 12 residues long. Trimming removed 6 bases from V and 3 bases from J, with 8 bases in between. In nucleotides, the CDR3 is TGTGCCAGCAGGAACCGGGACACTGAAGCTTTCTTT. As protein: CASRNRDTEAFF.

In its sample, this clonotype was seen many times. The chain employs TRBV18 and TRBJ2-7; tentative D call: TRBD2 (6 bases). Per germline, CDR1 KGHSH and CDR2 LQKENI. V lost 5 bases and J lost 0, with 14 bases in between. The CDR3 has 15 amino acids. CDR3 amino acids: CASSSSGGSSYEQYF. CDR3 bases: TGTGCCAGCTCATCAAGCGGAGGGTCCTCCTACGAGCAGTACTTC.

In DNA, the CDR3 is TGTGCCAGCAGTTTATGGTCGCGGCTACCTGGTGGCACAGATACGCAGTATTTT. It is translated as CASSLWSRLPGGTDTQYF. V is TRBV28 and J is TRBJ2-3; D remains ambiguous. V was cut by 0 bases and J by 1 base, with 17 bases left in between. CDR3 length equals 18 residues. From germline, CDR1 is MDHEN and CDR2 SYDVKM.

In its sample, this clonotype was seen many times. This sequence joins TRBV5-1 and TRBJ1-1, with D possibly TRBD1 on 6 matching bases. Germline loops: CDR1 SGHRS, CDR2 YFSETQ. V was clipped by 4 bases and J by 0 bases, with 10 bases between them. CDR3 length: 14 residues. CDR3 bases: TGCGCCAGCAGCGCCAGGGGCATGAACACTGAAGCTTTCTTT. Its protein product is CASSARGMNTEAFF.

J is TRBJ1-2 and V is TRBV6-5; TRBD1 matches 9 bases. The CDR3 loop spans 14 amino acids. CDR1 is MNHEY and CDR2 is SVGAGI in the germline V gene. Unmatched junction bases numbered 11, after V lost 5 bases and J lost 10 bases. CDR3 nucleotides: TGTGCCAGCAGTGGGACAGGGCGCCTAAATGTCTACACCTTC. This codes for CASSGTGRLNVYTF.

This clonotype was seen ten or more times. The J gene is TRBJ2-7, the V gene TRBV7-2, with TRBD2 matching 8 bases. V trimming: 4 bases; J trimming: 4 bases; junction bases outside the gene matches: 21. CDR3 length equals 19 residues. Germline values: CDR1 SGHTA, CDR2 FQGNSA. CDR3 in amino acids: CASSSGTPRPSGRRYEQYF. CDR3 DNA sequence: TGTGCCAGCAGCTCCGGGACACCGAGGCCCAGCGGGAGACGGTACGAGCAGTACTTC.

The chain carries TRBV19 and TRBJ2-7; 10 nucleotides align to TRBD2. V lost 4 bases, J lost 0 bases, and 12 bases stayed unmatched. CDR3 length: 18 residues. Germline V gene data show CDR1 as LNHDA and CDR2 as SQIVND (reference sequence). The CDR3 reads CASSSTSGDQRSSYEQYF. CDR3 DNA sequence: TGTGCCAGTAGTAGCACTAGCGGGGATCAAAGGAGCTCCTACGAGCAGTACTTC.